This TCR beta chain was captured by sequencing in a study of blood T cell repertoires in COVID-19. The CDR3 is 14 residues long. Germline V lookup: CDR1 MNHNS, CDR2 SASEGT. Trimming stripped 2 bases from V and 5 bases from J, with 10 bases between. Sequencing was performed with immunoSEQ multiplex PCR; in TCRdb, only in-frame clones are kept and a portion is missing. The profile shows about 160,000 clones, more than 75% of them singletons. V is TRBV6-1 and J is TRBJ2-1; D may be TRBD1 (5 bases). Sample: peripheral blood. The origin of this receptor is a man aged 18-30 years with acute or convalescent COVID-19. The CDR3 coding sequence is TGTGCCAGCAGTGAACTCGACAGAGACAATGAGCAGTTCTTC. Residues: CASSELDRDNEQFF.